These 2 T cell receptor beta chains were all obtained from the same sample, sequenced in a study of T cells after yellow fever vaccination. TCRdb reanalysed the 5' RACE reads using MiXCR and keeps one entry per CDR3 protein. The sample contains 150,000 to 200,000 distinct CDR3 sequences, 7% to 10% of which appear only once. The source was CD8+ T cells sorted from PBMCs, collected 45 days after the yellow fever booster vaccination. Receptor source: a man aged 18 to 29 who received the YFV17D yellow fever vaccine.

This clonotype has a handful of counts. The gene calls are TRBV27 and TRBJ2-7, with unresolved D. CDR1 and CDR2 from the germline V gene are MNHEY and SMNVEV (reference sequence). V gave up 3 bases and J gave up 3 bases, with 15 bases separating them. The CDR3 spans 15 residues. CDR3: CASSLGVGPGYEQYV. DNA of the CDR3: TGTGCCAGCAGTTTGGGTGTTGGGCCAGGCTACGAGCAGTACGTC.

CDR3 in DNA: TGTGCCAGTAGTGCCCAGGGGTTGGGCACTGAAGCTTTCTTT. As protein: CASSAQGLGTEAFF. The rearrangement uses TRBV19 and TRBJ1-1; the D gene is possibly TRBD1 (6 bases). The CDR3 covers 14 residues. Trimming cost V 5 bases and J 4 bases, with 14 bases left between them. Germline V lookup: CDR1 LNHDA, CDR2 SQIVND (reference sequence).